This is a list of T cell receptor beta chains from one sample in a study of OX40 agonist ivuxolimab in advanced cancers. The assay was immunoSEQ multiplex PCR, and TCRdb's table has in-frame clones only and misses some. The sample includes over 100,000 clones, approximately 92% seen only once; the top ten take approximately 0.15%. Sample: CD4+ or CD8+ T cells sorted from blood, taken in a trial of the OX40 agonist ivuxolimab. These receptors all stem from an adult with an advanced solid tumor such as melanoma, head and neck, liver or kidney cancer. The CDR3 runs from the conserved cysteine through the conserved F or W. D genes are given only for firm matches. Clone sizes are given selectively: once, few, many, or a class where the clone is expanded.

J: TRBJ2-5; size: .; V: TRBV4-3; D: .; DNA: TGCGCCAGCAGCCAAGATACTAGCAGGGTAGAGACCCAGTACTTC; CDR3: CASSQDTSRVETQYF
J: TRBJ1-6; size: .; V: TRBV25-1; D: .; DNA: TGTGCCAGCATAGGGACCGTAGGAAGGTCACCCCTCCACTTT; CDR3: CASIGTVGRSPLHF
J: TRBJ1-5; size: .; V: TRBV7-2; D: .; DNA: TGTGCCAGCAGCCCCACTGGCAATCAGCCCCAGCATTTT; CDR3: CASSPTGNQPQHF
J: TRBJ1-2; size: .; V: TRBV28; D: TRBD1; DNA: TGTGCCAGCAGATCACAGGGGGGGAATGGCTACACCTTC; CDR3: CASRSQGGNGYTF
J: TRBJ2-3; size: .; V: TRBV18; D: TRBD2; DNA: TGTGCCAGCTCACGGCTCACGGGGGGGAACGGTGATACGCAGTATTTT; CDR3: CASSRLTGGNGDTQYF
J: TRBJ2-2; size: .; V: TRBV2; D: .; DNA: TGTGCCAGCAGTCCTCAGGGAATGAACACCGGGGAGCTGTTTTTT; CDR3: CASSPQGMNTGELFF
J: TRBJ2-2; size: .; V: TRBV5-1; D: TRBD1; DNA: TGCGCCAGCAGCGCTGGGACAGGGAACACCGGGGAGCTGTTTTTT; CDR3: CASSAGTGNTGELFF
J: TRBJ2-3; size: .; V: TRBV12-5; D: TRBD1; DNA: TGTGCTAGTGGAACGGGACAGGGGGCCGATACGCAGTATTTT; CDR3: CASGTGQGADTQYF
J: TRBJ1-1; size: .; V: TRBV19; D: TRBD1; DNA: TGTGCCAGTGATCCAGGGGGTGTCTTCAATATGAACACTGAAGCTTTCTTT; CDR3: CASDPGGVFNMNTEAFF
J: TRBJ1-2; size: .; V: TRBV11-2; D: .; DNA: TGTGCCAGCAGCTTAGGAGGAAACTATGGCTACACCTTC; CDR3: CASSLGGNYGYTF
J: TRBJ2-5; size: .; V: TRBV6-5; D: .; DNA: TGTGCCAGCAGTAGAGGCCAAGAGACCCAGTACTTC; CDR3: CASSRGQETQYF
J: TRBJ2-1; size: few; V: TRBV11-3; D: .; DNA: TGTGCCAGCAGCTCTCAGGGGAAATACAATGAGCAGTTCTTC; CDR3: CASSSQGKYNEQFF
J: TRBJ1-2; size: .; V: TRBV7-3; D: .; DNA: TGTGCCAGCGGCGGGGGTGTGAGAGGCTACACCTTC; CDR3: CASGGGVRGYTF
J: TRBJ2-7; size: .; V: TRBV5-4; D: TRBD1; DNA: TGTGCCAGCAGCTTGGGAGGGACAGGAGCCTCCTACGAGCAGTACTTC; CDR3: CASSLGGTGASYEQYF
J: TRBJ1-6; size: .; V: TRBV19; D: .; DNA: TGTGCCAGTAGCTGGGGGTCCAATTCACCCCTCCACTTT; CDR3: CASSWGSNSPLHF
J: TRBJ1-5; size: .; V: TRBV6-6; D: .; DNA: TGTGCCAGCAGTTACTCGCCAGGGCGGCATCAGCCCCAGCATTTT; CDR3: CASSYSPGRHQPQHF
J: TRBJ1-1; size: .; V: TRBV9; D: .; DNA: TGTGCCAGCAGCGTAGTGCCAACAGTAACGAACACTGAAGCTTTCTTT; CDR3: CASSVVPTVTNTEAFF
J: TRBJ2-7; size: .; V: TRBV6-5; D: TRBD1; DNA: TGTGCCAGCAGTCGACAGGGGGCGAAAGAGCAGTACTTC; CDR3: CASSRQGAKEQYF
J: TRBJ2-5; size: .; V: TRBV28; D: .; DNA: TGTGCCAGCAGTTTAACCCCCGGCGACAGTCAAGAGACCCAGTACTTC; CDR3: CASSLTPGDSQETQYF
J: TRBJ2-7; size: .; V: TRBV19; D: .; DNA: TGTGCCAGTAGCGGGCTCAGGGACTACGAGCAGTACTTC; CDR3: CASSGLRDYEQYF
J: TRBJ2-3; size: once; V: TRBV6-5; D: TRBD2; DNA: TGTGCCAGCAGTCGCCGGGAGGGGGTAGATACGCAGTATTTT; CDR3: CASSRREGVDTQYF
J: TRBJ1-4; size: .; V: TRBV5-1; D: TRBD1; DNA: TGCGCCAGCAGCAAGGACAGGGGGGGAACTAATGAAAAACTGTTTTTT; CDR3: CASSKDRGGTNEKLFF
J: TRBJ1-2; size: .; V: TRBV4-1; D: .; DNA: TGCGCCAGCAGCCAAATTTTAGGGAGGGATGGCTACACCTTC; CDR3: CASSQILGRDGYTF
J: TRBJ2-5; size: .; V: TRBV5-6; D: TRBD1; DNA: TGTGCCAGCTCCAAGGGACAGCAAGAGACCCAGTACTTC; CDR3: CASSKGQQETQYF
J: TRBJ1-6; size: .; V: TRBV19; D: .; DNA: TGTGCCAGTAGTATAGAGACCGGACCGCGGGGGCCCCTCCACTTT; CDR3: CASSIETGPRGPLHF
J: TRBJ1-1; size: .; V: TRBV10-2; D: .; DNA: TGCGCCAGCGCCTCCAGGGGACCGAACACTGAAGCTTTCTTT; CDR3: CASASRGPNTEAFF
J: TRBJ2-1; size: .; V: TRBV7-3; D: TRBD2; DNA: TGTGCCAGCAGCTCACCGGGACTAGCGGGAGGGCCCCATGAGCAGTTCTTC; CDR3: CASSSPGLAGGPHEQFF
J: TRBJ1-5; size: .; V: TRBV6-1; D: .; DNA: TGTGCCAGCAGTGCCAGGACGGTAGGCATCAATCAGCCCCAGCATTTT; CDR3: CASSARTVGINQPQHF
J: TRBJ2-1; size: .; V: TRBV5-1; D: .; DNA: TGCGCCAGCTGCTGGGGGAACTCCTACAATGAGCAGTTCTTC; CDR3: CASCWGNSYNEQFF
J: TRBJ1-3; size: .; V: TRBV6-6; D: TRBD1; DNA: TGTGCCAGCAGTTACGACCAGGGGGACAGAAACATCATATATTTT; CDR3: CASSYDQGDRNIIYF
J: TRBJ2-5; size: once; V: TRBV7-9; D: .; DNA: TGTGCCAGCAGCCCCGGTGCACCCTTCCAAGAGACCCAGTACTTC; CDR3: CASSPGAPFQETQYF
J: TRBJ2-1; size: .; V: TRBV18; D: TRBD2; DNA: TGTGCCAGCTCACCAGTGGGAGCTAGCGGTGAGCAGTTCTTC; CDR3: CASSPVGASGEQFF
J: TRBJ1-6; size: once; V: TRBV9; D: .; DNA: TGTGCCAGCAGCGTAGCTACTCTCCCGGGGTTTAATTCACCCCTCCACTTT; CDR3: CASSVATLPGFNSPLHF
J: TRBJ2-5; size: .; V: TRBV7-2; D: .; DNA: TGTGCCAGCAGCTTAGGAACGGTCAGGGAGACCCAGTACTTC; CDR3: CASSLGTVRETQYF
J: TRBJ2-5; size: .; V: TRBV10-3; D: .; DNA: TGTGCCATCAGCCCGAGAGTAGCCGAACAAGAGACCCAGTACTTC; CDR3: CAISPRVAEQETQYF
J: TRBJ1-2; size: .; V: TRBV18; D: TRBD1; DNA: TGTGCCAGCTCAGCGGGACAGGGGGCGAGGGAAGTTGGCTACACCTTC; CDR3: CASSAGQGAREVGYTF
J: TRBJ1-5; size: .; V: TRBV19; D: TRBD1; DNA: TGTGCCAGTAGACCCGACAGGGGCGGAAATCAGCCCCAGCATTTT; CDR3: CASRPDRGGNQPQHF
J: TRBJ2-3; size: .; V: TRBV5-4; D: TRBD2; DNA: TGTGCCAGCAGTCGGGGACTAGCGGGAGACCCAGATACGCAGTATTTT; CDR3: CASSRGLAGDPDTQYF
J: TRBJ1-1; size: many; V: TRBV5-1; D: .; DNA: TGCGCCAGCAGCTTGGGTAGGGGGAACACTGAAGCTTTCTTT; CDR3: CASSLGRGNTEAFF
J: TRBJ1-6; size: .; V: TRBV9; D: .; DNA: TGTGCCAGCAGCGTAGGCACCATTAATTCACCCCTCCACTTT; CDR3: CASSVGTINSPLHF
J: TRBJ1-3; size: .; V: TRBV6-1; D: TRBD1; DNA: TGTGCCAGCAGCCGGACAGGGGGAAGAAACACCATATATTTT; CDR3: CASSRTGGRNTIYF
J: TRBJ1-2; size: .; V: TRBV7-8; D: TRBD1; DNA: TGTGCCAGCAGCTTAGGTCGGACAGGGGCTCCAGGCTACACCTTC; CDR3: CASSLGRTGAPGYTF
J: TRBJ2-1; size: .; V: TRBV7-3; D: .; DNA: TGTGCCAGCAGCTTACGGGTCACGGATGAGCAGTTCTTC; CDR3: CASSLRVTDEQFF
J: TRBJ1-2; size: .; V: TRBV4-3; D: .; DNA: TGCGCCAGCAGCCAAGATCGCCACAGGAACTATGGCTACACCTTC; CDR3: CASSQDRHRNYGYTF
J: TRBJ1-5; size: .; V: TRBV7-2; D: .; DNA: TGTGCCAGCAGCGGGGGACGGATCAATCAGCCCCAGCATTTT; CDR3: CASSGGRINQPQHF
J: TRBJ2-2; size: .; V: TRBV30; D: TRBD2; DNA: TGTGCCTCCCCCCGAGGCGGGGGGGGAAGATACACCGGGGAGCTGTTTTTT; CDR3: CASPRGGGGRYTGELFF
J: TRBJ2-7; size: once; V: TRBV28; D: .; DNA: TGTGCCAGCCGCACCGGAGGGGGTGTTGTCCACGAGCAGTACTTC; CDR3: CASRTGGGVVHEQYF
J: TRBJ2-1; size: .; V: TRBV18; D: .; DNA: TGTGCCAGCTCACCAGGGGAAGGGAAATACAATGAGCAGTTCTTC; CDR3: CASSPGEGKYNEQFF
J: TRBJ1-1; size: .; V: TRBV19; D: TRBD1; DNA: TGTGCCAGTAGTATGGGGGACAGGGCGGGCCCTAAAAACACTGAAGCTTTCTTT; CDR3: CASSMGDRAGPKNTEAFF
J: TRBJ1-5; size: .; V: TRBV14; D: .; DNA: TGTGCCAGCAGCCGAAACACCCCGAGGGGCCTACAGCCCCAGCATTTT; CDR3: CASSRNTPRGLQPQHF
J: TRBJ1-1; size: .; V: TRBV6-6; D: .; DNA: TGTGCCAGCAGCCAACAGGGTTTCACTGAAGCTTTCTTT; CDR3: CASSQQGFTEAFF
J: TRBJ2-5; size: .; V: TRBV5-4; D: TRBD2; DNA: TGTGCCAGCAGCTTAGGACTAGCGGGGGGCCTTCAGACCCAGTACTTC; CDR3: CASSLGLAGGLQTQYF
J: TRBJ1-6; size: once; V: TRBV9; D: TRBD1; DNA: TGTGCCAGCAGCCTAGTACCAGGGGGGGATTCACCCCTCCACTTT; CDR3: CASSLVPGGDSPLHF
J: TRBJ1-4; size: .; V: TRBV27; D: .; DNA: TGTGCCAGCAGTTTCAGGGCCAATGAAAAACTGTTTTTT; CDR3: CASSFRANEKLFF
J: TRBJ2-1; size: .; V: TRBV6-6; D: .; DNA: TGTGCCAGCACTCGCGAGGGTGAGCAGTTCTTC; CDR3: CASTREGEQFF
J: TRBJ1-2; size: .; V: TRBV10-3; D: .; DNA: TGTGCCATCAGTGAGCCGTTTAGAGCAAGGACAGTCTATGGCTACACCTTC; CDR3: CAISEPFRARTVYGYTF
J: TRBJ1-6; size: .; V: TRBV6-5; D: TRBD1; DNA: TGTGCCAGCAGTTCCGACGGACAGGCCAGAAATTCACCCCTCCACTTT; CDR3: CASSSDGQARNSPLHF
J: TRBJ1-5; size: .; V: TRBV7-3; D: TRBD1; DNA: TGTGCCAGCAGACTGTCACGGGGGGACAGGGGAACATATAGCAATCAGCCCCAGCATTTT; CDR3: CASRLSRGDRGTYSNQPQHF